Listed below are T cell receptor beta chains from one sample, sequenced in a study of blood T cell repertoires in COVID-19. The protocol was immunoSEQ multiplex PCR, while the TCRdb copy is restricted to in-frame clones and leaves out a portion. The table has 180,000 or so clones, around 83% seen once. The source material was peripheral blood. Every receptor here comes from a man younger than 30 with acute or convalescent COVID-19. CDR3s include the opening cysteine and the closing phenylalanine or tryptophan. D genes are given only for firm matches. Part of the rows lack a size; the others show once, few, many or a class for expanded clones.

clone size: .; CDR3 length: 15; V gene: TRBV5-1; D gene: .; J gene: TRBJ2-1; CDR3 DNA: TGCGCCAGCAGCTTGACAGGCGCAGGGTACAATGAGCAGTTCTTC; CDR3 protein: CASSLTGAGYNEQFF
clone size: .; CDR3 length: 15; V gene: TRBV2; D gene: TRBD1; J gene: TRBJ2-1; CDR3 DNA: TGTGCCAGCAGAACAACCCCAGGGGGCTCAGATGAGCAGTTCTTC; CDR3 protein: CASRTTPGGSDEQFF
clone size: .; CDR3 length: 13; V gene: TRBV28; D gene: .; J gene: TRBJ1-5; CDR3 DNA: TGTGCCAGCAGTCTGGACAGCTTACAGCCCCAGCATTTT; CDR3 protein: CASSLDSLQPQHF
clone size: .; CDR3 length: 15; V gene: TRBV18; D gene: TRBD1; J gene: TRBJ2-7; CDR3 DNA: TGTGCCAGCTCAGAGGGGACAGGGATTACCTACGAGCAGTACTTC; CDR3 protein: CASSEGTGITYEQYF
clone size: few; CDR3 length: 15; V gene: TRBV19; D gene: .; J gene: TRBJ1-5; CDR3 DNA: TGTGCCAGTAGCGTGCAACTGACAGGCAATCAGCCCCAGCATTTT; CDR3 protein: CASSVQLTGNQPQHF
clone size: once; CDR3 length: 13; V gene: TRBV6-5; D gene: .; J gene: TRBJ2-5; CDR3 DNA: TGTGCCAGCAGCCATAGGACACTCGAGACCCAGTACTTC; CDR3 protein: CASSHRTLETQYF
clone size: .; CDR3 length: 16; V gene: TRBV11-3; D gene: .; J gene: TRBJ2-1; CDR3 DNA: TGTGCCAGCAGCTTAGAGTGGGAGCCAGATTACAATGAGCAGTTCTTC; CDR3 protein: CASSLEWEPDYNEQFF
clone size: .; CDR3 length: 20; V gene: TRBV6-7; D gene: TRBD1; J gene: TRBJ2-2; CDR3 DNA: TGTGCCAGCAGTTACTCCCACCGGGACAGGGGGCTAGCGAACACCGGGGAGCTGTTTTTT; CDR3 protein: CASSYSHRDRGLANTGELFF
clone size: .; CDR3 length: 15; V gene: TRBV18; D gene: TRBD1; J gene: TRBJ1-5; CDR3 DNA: TGTGCCAGCTCAACGGGACAGGGGGCGAATCAGCCCCAGCATTTT; CDR3 protein: CASSTGQGANQPQHF
clone size: .; CDR3 length: 15; V gene: TRBV24-1; D gene: .; J gene: TRBJ2-5; CDR3 DNA: TGTGCCACCAGTGATGGGGTAGACAGCCAAGAGACCCAGTACTTC; CDR3 protein: CATSDGVDSQETQYF
clone size: .; CDR3 length: 14; V gene: TRBV30; D gene: .; J gene: TRBJ1-2; CDR3 DNA: TGTGCCTGGAGTGTACGGGTCTCGAGGTATGGCTACACCTTC; CDR3 protein: CAWSVRVSRYGYTF
clone size: .; CDR3 length: 13; V gene: TRBV24-1; D gene: .; J gene: TRBJ2-3; CDR3 DNA: TGTGCCACCAGTGATACAGGGACAGATACGCAGTATTTT; CDR3 protein: CATSDTGTDTQYF
clone size: .; CDR3 length: 18; V gene: TRBV30; D gene: TRBD1; J gene: TRBJ1-6; CDR3 DNA: TGTGCCTGGAGTGTAGTATCCCACCGGGACAGACTAAATTCACCCCTCCACTTT; CDR3 protein: CAWSVVSHRDRLNSPLHF
clone size: .; CDR3 length: 12; V gene: TRBV29-1; D gene: TRBD1; J gene: TRBJ1-2; CDR3 DNA: TGCAGCGTGGACAGGGGGACCTATGGCTACACCTTC; CDR3 protein: CSVDRGTYGYTF
clone size: .; CDR3 length: 14; V gene: TRBV28; D gene: .; J gene: TRBJ1-3; CDR3 DNA: TGTGCCAGCATCTCGGGGGGCCCTGGAAACACCATATATTTT; CDR3 protein: CASISGGPGNTIYF
clone size: .; CDR3 length: 13; V gene: TRBV19; D gene: TRBD1; J gene: TRBJ1-5; CDR3 DNA: TGTGCCAGCCATGGACAGGGCAATCAGCCCCAGCATTTT; CDR3 protein: CASHGQGNQPQHF
clone size: .; CDR3 length: 15; V gene: TRBV5-8; D gene: .; J gene: TRBJ1-1; CDR3 DNA: TGTGCCAGCAGCTCCAGTGGGAGGGCGAACACTGAAGCTTTCTTT; CDR3 protein: CASSSSGRANTEAFF
clone size: .; CDR3 length: 11; V gene: TRBV20-1; D gene: .; J gene: TRBJ1-4; CDR3 DNA: TGCAGTGCTAGGGGGACAAGGCGATTGGTTTTT; CDR3 protein: CSARGTRRLVF
clone size: .; CDR3 length: 14; V gene: TRBV19; D gene: .; J gene: TRBJ1-5; CDR3 DNA: TGTGCCCGGGGGGAGGGAAACTCCAATCAGCCCCAGCATTTT; CDR3 protein: CARGEGNSNQPQHF
clone size: .; CDR3 length: 11; V gene: TRBV20-1; D gene: .; J gene: TRBJ1-1; CDR3 DNA: TGCAGTGCTGTCAGACAGCGTGAAGCTTTCTTT; CDR3 protein: CSAVRQREAFF
clone size: .; CDR3 length: 14; V gene: TRBV30; D gene: .; J gene: TRBJ1-1; CDR3 DNA: TGTGCCTGGAGCCCCCCGGGGGAATACACTGAAGCTTTCTTT; CDR3 protein: CAWSPPGEYTEAFF
clone size: .; CDR3 length: 13; V gene: TRBV5-1; D gene: TRBD1; J gene: TRBJ1-2; CDR3 DNA: TGCGCCAGCTCCTCGGGACAGAACTATGGCTACACCTTC; CDR3 protein: CASSSGQNYGYTF
clone size: .; CDR3 length: 13; V gene: TRBV19; D gene: .; J gene: TRBJ1-1; CDR3 DNA: TGTGCCAGCACCTTGACAGCGAACACTGAAGCTTTCTTT; CDR3 protein: CASTLTANTEAFF
clone size: .; CDR3 length: 13; V gene: TRBV29-1; D gene: .; J gene: TRBJ1-1; CDR3 DNA: TGCAGCGTTACAGGGTTTAGAAACACTGAAGCTTTCTTT; CDR3 protein: CSVTGFRNTEAFF
clone size: .; CDR3 length: 15; V gene: TRBV28; D gene: .; J gene: TRBJ1-5; CDR3 DNA: TGTGCCAGCCGGGGGAGGGAACCTGGCAATCAGCCCCAGCATTTT; CDR3 protein: CASRGREPGNQPQHF
clone size: .; CDR3 length: 16; V gene: TRBV28; D gene: TRBD2; J gene: TRBJ2-5; CDR3 DNA: TGTGCCAGCAGTTTAGGAGGTAGCGGGGACCAAGAGACCCAGTACTTC; CDR3 protein: CASSLGGSGDQETQYF
clone size: .; CDR3 length: 15; V gene: TRBV5-5; D gene: .; J gene: TRBJ1-5; CDR3 DNA: TGTGCCAGCAGCTACCAAGGCGGCTACAATCAGCCCCAGCATTTT; CDR3 protein: CASSYQGGYNQPQHF
clone size: .; CDR3 length: 15; V gene: TRBV6-4; D gene: .; J gene: TRBJ1-1; CDR3 DNA: TGTGCCAGCAGCGCAGACAGGTCCGGAAACACTGAAGCTTTCTTT; CDR3 protein: CASSADRSGNTEAFF